This TCR beta chain was sequenced for a study of blood T cell repertoires in COVID-19. Overall study context: Specimens from acute and convalescent COVID-19 originated in the United States, Italy and Spain. Sources were T cells, B-cell-depleted T cells, or PBMCs; the material itself was cDNA or gDNA.

The CDR3 extends over 13 amino acids. Trimming cost V 8 bases and J 5 bases; bases outside gene matches: 8. Per germline, CDR1 SGDLS and CDR2 YYNGEE. In the original processing: Nucleated cell number was recorded as an estimate derived from reference gene primer amplification. Some clones are missing from TCRdb's copy, which holds only in-frame ones; the method was immunoSEQ multiplex PCR. For V, J and clone size, that table is used; D and trimming come from the DNA. The sample lists around 130,000 clones; about 86% were seen once. The gene calls are TRBV9 and TRBJ1-2; 8 bases map to TRBD1. Input material: peripheral blood. This sequence originates from a woman aged 45-65 years who had recovered from COVID-19. The CDR3 sequence: CASSTGAGYGYTF. CDR3 DNA sequence: TGTGCCAGTTCGACAGGGGCAGGGTATGGCTACACCTTC.